The 30 T cell receptor beta chains in this list originate from one sample, sequenced in a study of blood T cell repertoires in COVID-19. The repertoire was sequenced with immunoSEQ multiplex PCR; TCRdb's copy has only in-frame clones and lacks some. The data hold some 250,000 clones, with around 89% observed a single time. Sequencing was carried out using peripheral blood. The receptors here all came from a woman in her forties who had recovered from COVID-19.

The chain combines TRBV12-5 with TRBJ2-3, with 10 nucleotides matching TRBD1. Germline V CDR1 and CDR2: LGHNT, FRNRAP. This CDR3 region has 17 residues. J gave up 7 bases and V 1 base, and 11 bases lay outside the gene matches. CDR3 nucleotides: TGTGCTAGTGGTTTGGCCCACACCGGGACAGGGGTTCATACGCAGTATTTT. Amino acids: CASGLAHTGTGVHTQYF.

The V call is TRBV14, the J call TRBJ2-2, with D maybe TRBD2 (6 bases). Between the trimmed V and J ends, which lost 3 bases and 4 bases, there was a span of 12 bases. Per germline, CDR1 SGHDN and CDR2 FVKESK. The CDR3 length is 15 residues. CDR3 DNA sequence: TGTGCCAGCAGCCAGACGGGACTCGGCACCGGGGAGCTGTTTTTT. Encoded protein: CASSQTGLGTGELFF.

The chain couples TRBV5-5 to TRBJ1-2, with D possibly matching TRBD1 (6 bases). CDR1 and CDR2 from the germline V gene are SGHKS and YYEKEE (reference sequence). Trimming stripped 4 bases from V and 4 bases from J, with 14 bases between. The CDR3 is 14 amino acids. DNA for the CDR3: TGTGCCAGCAGCCCCGAGGGGGGGCCCTATGGCTACACCTTC. Translated, it gives CASSPEGGPYGYTF. Full variable domain (missing parts from reference TRBV5-5 and TRBJ1-2): DAGVTQSPTHLIKTRGQQVTLRCSPISGHKSVSWYQQVLGQGPQFIFQYYEKEERGRGNFPDRFSARQFPNYSSELNVNALLLGDSALYLCASSPEGGPYGYTFGSGTRLTVV.

V and J are TRBV9 and TRBJ1-6, with 10 bases lining up with TRBD1. V dropped 0 bases and J dropped 10; count of bases not matched to a gene: 1. This CDR3 is built from 14 residues. The germline CDR1 and CDR2 sequences are SGDLS and YYNGEE. The CDR3 loop reads CASSVGDRGSPLHF. CDR3 in DNA: TGTGCCAGCAGCGTAGGGGACAGGGGCTCACCCCTCCACTTT.

This chain links TRBV7-2 with TRBJ1-4, with 10 nucleotides matching TRBD1. CDR3 size: 14 residues. With V trimmed by 5 bases and J by 6 bases, 3 bases remained unmatched. Germline values: CDR1 SGHTA, CDR2 FQGNSA. This CDR3 is CASSRDRGYEKLFF. The DNA for the CDR3 is TGTGCCAGCAGCCGGGACAGGGGATATGAAAAACTGTTTTTT.

This chain links TRBV6-2 or TRBV6-3 with TRBJ2-7; 7 nucleotides line up with TRBD2. With V trimmed by 6 bases and J by 7 bases, 12 bases remained unmatched. Germline V gene lookup returns CDR1 MNHEY and CDR2 SVGEGT. The CDR3 length is 14 residues. CDR3 nucleotides: TGTGCCAGCAGCCCCCGGGACTACCGCTGGGAGCAGTACTTC. This sequence encodes CASSPRDYRWEQYF.

The rearrangement joins TRBV21-1 to TRBJ2-3; the table calls TRBD1, which could not be checked here. TRBV21-1 represents a pseudogene. The CDR3 runs to 19 residues. As DNA, the CDR3 is TGTGCCAGCAGCAAAGGGGGGCAGGGGGCTTCTACCACCCCAGATACGCAGTATTTT. It yields the protein CASSKGGQGASTTPDTQYF.

The chain couples TRBV7-2 to TRBJ2-2, with D perhaps matching TRBD2 (6 bases). The germline V gene has CDR1 SGHTA and CDR2 FQGNSA. The CDR3 is 17 residues long. V was trimmed by 0 bases and J by 3 bases, leaving 14 bases between them. CDR3 in amino acids: CASSLAPSETYTGELFF. The CDR3 nucleotides read TGTGCCAGCAGCTTAGCCCCTAGCGAGACCTACACCGGGGAGCTGTTTTTT.

This chain uses TRBV9 with TRBJ2-7; TRBD2 is a possible D gene (5 bases). Germline loops: CDR1 SGDLS, CDR2 YYNGEE. CDR3 length: 12 amino acids. V shed 4 bases and J shed 7 bases, with 12 bases lying between them. In DNA form, the CDR3 reads TGTGCCAGCAGCCCCTCCTGGACTGAGCAGTACTTC. Translated: CASSPSWTEQYF. The whole variable domain, filled in from reference TRBV9 and TRBJ2-7, reads DSGVTQTPKHLITATGQRVTLRCSPRSGDLSVYWYQQSLDQGLQFLIQYYNGEERAKGNILERFSAQQFPDLHSELNLSSLELGDSALYFCASSPSWTEQYFGPGTRLTVT.

This clone is a singleton in its sample. The rearrangement links TRBV28 to TRBJ1-4; perhaps TRBD1 as D (6 bases). Germline loops: CDR1 MDHEN, CDR2 SYDVKM. CDR3 length equals 18 residues. Trimming cost V 1 base and J 7 bases, with 22 bases left between them. CDR3 protein: CASSLFPGRDTDGEKLFF. The CDR3 region has the DNA TGTGCCAGCAGTTTATTCCCGGGCAGGGACACCGATGGTGAAAAACTGTTTTTT.

V and J are TRBV18 and TRBJ2-7; 11 nucleotides match TRBD1. With V trimmed by 3 bases and J by 5 bases, 15 bases remained unmatched. This CDR3 comprises 18 residues. Germline V gene sequence: CDR1 KGHSH, CDR2 LQKENI. CDR3 protein: CASSPLPGQGVSNHEQYF. The CDR3 DNA reads TGTGCCAGCTCACCTCTCCCGGGACAGGGGGTTTCAAACCACGAGCAGTACTTC.

This chain connects TRBV4-1 to TRBJ2-7; no reliable D call. CDR3 size: 15 residues. Germline CDR1 and CDR2: MGHRA and YSYEKL. The V gene lost 2 bases and the J gene lost 1 base, with 12 bases spanning the gap. The CDR3 sequence: CASSQFAVGSYEQYF. CDR3 DNA: TGCGCCAGCAGCCAATTCGCGGTAGGTTCCTACGAGCAGTACTTC.

This sequence joins TRBV5-6 and TRBJ1-1; D is unclear. Germline loops: CDR1 SGHDT, CDR2 YYEEEE. The CDR3 has 17 residues. V dropped 3 bases and J dropped 0 bases, with 18 bases sitting between them. The DNA for the CDR3 is TGTGCCAGCAGCTATATACCGGCAGGCATCCTGAACACTGAAGCTTTCTTT. Protein: CASSYIPAGILNTEAFF.

V gene TRBV15 combines with J gene TRBJ2-1, with TRBD2 identical over 8 bases. Germline values: CDR1 LNHNV, CDR2 YYDKDF (reference sequence). The V segment lost 1 base and the J segment 2 bases; nucleotides outside the gene matches: 4. CDR3 size: 16 residues. The CDR3 bases are TGTGCCACCAGCAGAGGGCGGGAGGTACCCTACAATGAGCAGTTCTTC. As protein: CATSRGREVPYNEQFF.

V gene TRBV6-1 combines with J gene TRBJ1-6, with 7 nucleotides matching TRBD1. Germline trimming cut 0 bases from V and 10 bases from J; bases unmatched to any gene: 15. The CDR3 runs 18 residues. Germline-derived CDR1 and CDR2 are MNHNS and SASEGT. CDR3 loop: CASSEAPPGGTWGSPLHF. In nucleotides, the CDR3 is TGTGCCAGCAGTGAAGCCCCACCAGGGGGGACTTGGGGCTCACCCCTCCACTTT.

The chain employs TRBV18 and TRBJ2-1; D is perhaps TRBD1 (6 bases). Germline lookup yields CDR1 KGHSH and CDR2 LQKENI. The CDR3 spans 17 residues. Trimming left V 0 bases short and J 6 bases short, with 18 bases between. CDR3 in amino acids: CASSPPVGTQGFNEQFF. In nucleotides, the CDR3 is TGTGCCAGCTCACCACCAGTGGGGACCCAGGGGTTCAATGAGCAGTTCTTC.

The V gene is TRBV7-8, the J gene TRBJ1-6; D may be TRBD1 (5 bases). This CDR3 region has 19 residues. The V and J ends lost 1 base and 0 bases respectively, with 16 bases between them. Germline V CDR1 and CDR2: SGHVS, FQNEAQ. CDR3 DNA sequence: TGTGCCAGCAGCTTAGTCTTCCAGGGCCAGAGCTCCTATAATTCACCCCTCCACTTT. Amino acid sequence: CASSLVFQGQSSYNSPLHF.

The rearrangement uses TRBV29-1 and TRBJ2-7; D not resolved. This CDR3 comprises 11 residues. V dropped 7 bases and J dropped 3 bases, with 10 bases sitting between them. Per the germline V gene, CDR1 is SQVTM and CDR2 is ANQGSEA. CDR3 sequence reads: CSARQSYEQYV. The DNA of the CDR3 is TGCAGCGCAAGACAAAGCTACGAGCAGTACGTC.

The chain employs TRBV27 and TRBJ1-5; weak D call: TRBD1 (6 bases). The V gene's germline CDR1 is MNHEY and CDR2 SMNVEV (reference sequence). V was pared by 6 bases and J by 6 bases, with 18 bases between. This CDR3 comprises 15 residues. Here the CDR3 DNA reads TGTGCCAGCAGGGAAACGGACAGAGGGGGTCAGCCCCAGCATTTT. This sequence encodes CASRETDRGGQPQHF.

This chain links TRBV27 with TRBJ2-5, with 14 nucleotides matching TRBD2. Germline V gives CDR1 MNHEY, CDR2 SMNVEV (reference sequence). The CDR3 is made up of 15 amino acids. Germline trimming cut 5 bases from V and 9 bases from J; bases unmatched to any gene: 8. The CDR3 spells CASSPRLAGGQAQYF. CDR3 nucleotide sequence: TGTGCCAGCAGTCCCCGACTAGCGGGGGGGCAGGCCCAGTACTTC.

The chain couples TRBV6-1 to TRBJ2-3, with TRBD2 matching 9 bases. Germline lookup yields CDR1 MNHNS and CDR2 SASEGT. J lost 6 bases, V lost 2 bases, and 3 bases had no gene match. CDR3 length equals 14 residues. The CDR3 reads CASSERAGGDTQYF. For the CDR3, the DNA is TGTGCCAGCAGTGAACGGGCGGGAGGGGATACGCAGTATTTT.

The sample holds one count of this clone. The V call is TRBV29-1, the J call TRBJ1-2; 7 positions agree with TRBD1. J was trimmed by 8 bases and V by 7 bases; bases with no gene match: 7. CDR3 length: 11 amino acids. The germline gives CDR1 SQVTM, CDR2 ANQGSEA. CDR3 nucleotide sequence: TGCAGCGCCCATACAGGGGTGGGCTACACCTTC. It specifies CSAHTGVGYTF.

This clone was detected only once. The chain links TRBV21-1 to TRBJ1-1; the D segment call TRBD1 is taken from the table without a DNA check. TRBV21-1 is termed a pseudogene. The length of the CDR3 is 15 residues. The CDR3 is CAISIAGTPNTEAFF. The DNA of the CDR3 is TGTGCCATCTCTATCGCCGGGACACCGAACACTGAAGCTTTCTTT.

This chain uses TRBV10-2 with TRBJ1-4, with a weak D call TRBD1 (5 bases). The CDR3 is made up of 15 amino acids. Trimming took 0 bases from V and 8 from J, leaving 13 bases between them. The germline V gene has CDR1 WSHSY and CDR2 SAAADI. This chain's CDR3 is CASSESGGVGEKLFF. In DNA, the CDR3 is TGCGCCAGCAGTGAGTCAGGAGGGGTCGGCGAAAAACTGTTTTTT.

The genes are TRBV15 and TRBJ2-1; 8 bases fit TRBD2. The CDR3 totals 15 residues. Germline CDR1 LNHNV, CDR2 YYDKDF (reference sequence). V was clipped by 0 bases and J by 6 bases; unmatched bases: 4. CDR3 loop: CATSREPSGSNEQFF. The CDR3 coding sequence is TGTGCCACCAGCAGAGAACCCAGCGGGAGCAATGAGCAGTTCTTC.

J is TRBJ2-7 and V is TRBV5-1; 12 positions agree with TRBD1. CDR1 and CDR2 from the germline V gene are SGHRS and YFSETQ. After removal of 4 bases from V and 6 bases from J, the junction contained 8 bases not matched to a gene. There are 15 residues in the CDR3. The CDR3 DNA reads TGCGCCAGCAGCCAGCGTAGGGACAGGGGGCTCGAGCAGTACTTC. Protein product: CASSQRRDRGLEQYF.

The chain joins TRBV18 to TRBJ1-6; D might be TRBD1 (5 bases). Trimming pared 6 bases from V and 5 bases from J, leaving 11 bases between. Germline V gives CDR1 KGHSH, CDR2 LQKENI. The CDR3 covers 14 residues. This CDR3 is CASSPQGHNSPLHF. The CDR3 DNA sequence: TGTGCCAGCTCGCCCCAGGGCCATAATTCACCCCTCCACTTT.

The chain links TRBV24-1 to TRBJ2-7; 7 bases agree with TRBD1. The CDR3 covers 15 residues. Per the germline V gene, CDR1 is KGHDR and CDR2 is SFDVKD. The V and J ends lost 4 bases and 2 bases, in that order; junction bases with no gene match: 7. The CDR3 reads CATSDPRTGAYEQYF. The CDR3 nucleotides are TGTGCCACCAGTGACCCCCGGACAGGCGCCTACGAGCAGTACTTC.

The CDR3 spells CASSSPQGNYGYTF. The DNA for the CDR3 is TGCGCCAGCAGCTCCCCACAGGGCAACTATGGCTACACCTTC. This chain uses TRBV5-1 with TRBJ1-2; D possibly corresponds to TRBD1 (6 bases). The CDR3 is 14 residues long. CDR1 SGHRS and CDR2 YFSETQ come from the germline V gene. Trimming took 3 bases from V and 2 from J, leaving 11 bases between them.

This clone has a single count. The chain links TRBV7-2 to TRBJ2-1, with 12 positions matching TRBD2. This CDR3 spans 15 amino acids. CDR1 is SGHTA, CDR2 FQGNSA, per germline. Trimming at V came to 5 bases and at J to 6 bases, leaving 5 bases not matched to a gene. The CDR3 region is CASSASSGRGNEQFF. DNA for the CDR3: TGTGCCAGCAGCGCCTCTAGCGGGAGGGGCAATGAGCAGTTCTTC.